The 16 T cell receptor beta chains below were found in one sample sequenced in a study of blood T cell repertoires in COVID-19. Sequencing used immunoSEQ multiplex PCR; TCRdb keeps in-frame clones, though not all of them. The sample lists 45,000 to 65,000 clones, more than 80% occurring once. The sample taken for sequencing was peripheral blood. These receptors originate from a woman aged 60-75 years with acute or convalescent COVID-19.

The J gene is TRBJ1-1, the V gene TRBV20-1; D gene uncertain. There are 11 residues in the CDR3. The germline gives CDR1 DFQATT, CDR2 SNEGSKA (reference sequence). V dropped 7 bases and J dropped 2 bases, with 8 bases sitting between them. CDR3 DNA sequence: TGCAGTGGACTGATTAACACTGAAGCTTTCTTT. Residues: CSGLINTEAFF.

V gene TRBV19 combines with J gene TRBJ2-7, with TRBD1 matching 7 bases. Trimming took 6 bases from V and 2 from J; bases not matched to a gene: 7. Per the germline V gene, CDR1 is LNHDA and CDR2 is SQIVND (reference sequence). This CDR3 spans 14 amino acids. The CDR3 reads CASSSRTGAYEQYF. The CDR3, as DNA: TGTGCCAGTAGCTCCCGAACAGGGGCCTACGAGCAGTACTTC.

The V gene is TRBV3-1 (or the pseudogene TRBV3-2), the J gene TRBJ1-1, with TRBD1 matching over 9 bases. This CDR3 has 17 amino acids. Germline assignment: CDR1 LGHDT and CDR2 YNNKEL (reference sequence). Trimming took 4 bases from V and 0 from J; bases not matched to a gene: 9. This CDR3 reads CASSPSGQGFMNTEAFF. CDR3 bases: TGTGCCAGCAGCCCTTCGGGACAGGGTTTCATGAACACTGAAGCTTTCTTT.

The CDR3 region is CAWSVRGDFRNTIYF. CDR3 DNA: TGTGCCTGGAGTGTACGGGGGGATTTTCGAAACACCATATATTTT. The genes are TRBV30 and TRBJ1-3; maybe TRBD1 (5 bases). This CDR3 is 15 amino acids long. The V end lost 0 bases, the J end lost 5 bases, and 14 bases lay between the germline ends. Germline CDR1 is GTSNPN and CDR2 is SVGIG (reference sequence).

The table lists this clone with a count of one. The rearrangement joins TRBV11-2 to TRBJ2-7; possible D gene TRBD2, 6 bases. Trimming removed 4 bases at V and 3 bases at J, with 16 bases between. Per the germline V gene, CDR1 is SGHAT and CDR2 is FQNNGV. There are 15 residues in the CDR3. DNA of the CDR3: TGTGCCAGCAGCTCCCCTTGGAGGGACGACTACGAGCAGTACTTC. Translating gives CASSSPWRDDYEQYF.

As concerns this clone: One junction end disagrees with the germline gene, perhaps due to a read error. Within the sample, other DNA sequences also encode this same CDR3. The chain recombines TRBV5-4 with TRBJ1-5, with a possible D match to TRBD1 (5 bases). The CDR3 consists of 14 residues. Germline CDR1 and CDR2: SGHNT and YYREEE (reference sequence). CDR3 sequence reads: CASSLRGSNQPQHF. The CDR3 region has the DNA TGTGCCAGCAGCTTGCGGGGGAGCAATCAGCCCCAACATTTT.

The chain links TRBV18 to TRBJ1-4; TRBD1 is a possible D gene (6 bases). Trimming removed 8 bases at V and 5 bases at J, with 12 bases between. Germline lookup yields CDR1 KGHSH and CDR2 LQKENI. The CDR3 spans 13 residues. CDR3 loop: CASLRDNNEKLFF. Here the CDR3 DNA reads TGTGCCAGCCTCCGGGACAACAATGAAAAACTGTTTTTT.

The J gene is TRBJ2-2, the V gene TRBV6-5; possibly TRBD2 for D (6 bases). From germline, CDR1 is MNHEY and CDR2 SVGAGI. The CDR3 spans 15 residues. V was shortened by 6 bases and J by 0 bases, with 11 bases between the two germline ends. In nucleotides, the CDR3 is TGTGCCAGCAGGTCTAGCGTACCGAACACCGGGGAGCTGTTTTTT. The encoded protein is CASRSSVPNTGELFF.

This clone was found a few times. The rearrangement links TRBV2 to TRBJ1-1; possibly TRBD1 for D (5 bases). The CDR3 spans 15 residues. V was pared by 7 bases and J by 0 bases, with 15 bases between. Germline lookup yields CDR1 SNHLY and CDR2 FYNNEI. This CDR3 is CASILNRRMNTEAFF. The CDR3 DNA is TGTGCCAGCATACTTAACAGGCGAATGAACACTGAAGCTTTCTTT.

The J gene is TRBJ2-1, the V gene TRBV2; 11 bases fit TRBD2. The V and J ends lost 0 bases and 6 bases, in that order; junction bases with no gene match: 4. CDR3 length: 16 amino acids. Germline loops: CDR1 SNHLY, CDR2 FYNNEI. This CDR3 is CASSEAGLAVSNEQFF. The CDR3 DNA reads TGTGCCAGCAGTGAAGCGGGACTAGCGGTATCCAATGAGCAGTTCTTC.

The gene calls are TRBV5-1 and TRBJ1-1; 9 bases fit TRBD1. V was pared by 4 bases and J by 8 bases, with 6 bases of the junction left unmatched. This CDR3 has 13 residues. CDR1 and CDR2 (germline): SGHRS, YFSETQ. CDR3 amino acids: CASSAGTGWEAFF. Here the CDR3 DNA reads TGCGCCAGCAGCGCGGGGACAGGGTGGGAAGCTTTCTTT.

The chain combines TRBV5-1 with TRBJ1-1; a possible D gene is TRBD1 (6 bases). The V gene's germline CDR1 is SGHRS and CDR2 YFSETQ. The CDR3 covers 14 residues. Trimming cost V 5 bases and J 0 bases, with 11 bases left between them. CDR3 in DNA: TGCGCCAGCAGAGGACAGTTTATGAACACTGAAGCTTTCTTT. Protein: CASRGQFMNTEAFF.

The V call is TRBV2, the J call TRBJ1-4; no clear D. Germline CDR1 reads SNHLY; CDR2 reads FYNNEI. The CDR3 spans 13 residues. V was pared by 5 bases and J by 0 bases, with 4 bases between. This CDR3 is CASSTTTNEKLFF. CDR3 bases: TGTGCCAGCAGTACAACAACTAATGAAAAACTGTTTTTT.

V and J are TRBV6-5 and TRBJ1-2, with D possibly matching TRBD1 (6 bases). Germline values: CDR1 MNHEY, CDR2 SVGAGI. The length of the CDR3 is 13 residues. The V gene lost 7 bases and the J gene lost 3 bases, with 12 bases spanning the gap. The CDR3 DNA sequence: TGTGCCAGCAAGGGGGGGCCGGACTATGGCTACACCTTC. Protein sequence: CASKGGPDYGYTF.

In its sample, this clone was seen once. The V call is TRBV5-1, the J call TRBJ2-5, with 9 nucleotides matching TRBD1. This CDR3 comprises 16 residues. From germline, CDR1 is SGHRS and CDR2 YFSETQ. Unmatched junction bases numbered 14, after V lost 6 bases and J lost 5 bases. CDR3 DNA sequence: TGCGCCAGCACCACACGCACAGGGGGCCTTCGGGAGACCCAGTACTTC. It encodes CASTTRTGGLRETQYF.

The CDR3 is CASSHHGLSYEQYF. DNA of the CDR3: TGCGCCAGCAGCCACCACGGACTATCCTACGAGCAGTACTTC. The chain combines TRBV4-1 with TRBJ2-7; D may be TRBD2 (6 bases). This CDR3 is 14 amino acids long. V was clipped by 3 bases and J by 1 base, with 10 bases between them. Germline V CDR1 and CDR2: MGHRA, YSYEKL.